This TCR beta chain was recorded in a study of CD8 T cells in Susac syndrome. Reverse transcription of about 0.5 to 1 ug RNA used random hexamers. In TCRdb, the immunoSEQ multiplex PCR reads were re-called with MiXCR into one record per CDR3 protein. The data contain about 140,000 distinct CDR3 sequences, roughly 94% of them singletons. The CDR3 is 17 amino acids. V was cut by 0 bases and J by 1 base, with 13 bases left in between. The germline V gene encodes CDR1 DFQATT and CDR2 SNEGSKA (reference sequence). About this clonotype itself: What it binds is unknown.

TCR beta sequences were obtained from blood CD8+ and CD4+ T cells. TEMRA cells were FACS-enriched and CD8+ and CD4+ T cells negatively isolated. The study, taken as a whole, reports: Regarding the TCR sequencing and HLA analysis, the study admitted that a relatively small number of individuals were involved.

The sequencing sample was made of CD8+ T cells from PBMCs. The chain has TRBV20-1 and TRBJ2-6, with D maybe TRBD2 (6 bases). This clonotype originated in a human donor in good health. CDR3 nucleotides: TGCAGTGCTAGAGATCAGGAGGGTTCTTCTGGGGCCAACGTCCTGACTTTC. Amino acid sequence: CSARDQEGSSGANVLTF.